Each of the 9 T cell receptor beta chains below was sequenced from the same sample in a study of metastatic and nonmetastatic thyroid tumors. Patients had received no treatment of any kind before thyroid surgery. Via MiXCR, TCRdb re-called the PCR reads. Of 30,000 to 45,000 clones in the sample, 20% to 25% were seen once. Sequences were obtained from blood. The receptors were sampled from a female donor with papillary thyroid cancer or a benign thyroid nodule (not recorded which). Some clones in this sample may be carry-over from other donors' samples.

This clone appeared many times. The CDR3 bases are TGCAGTGCTAGAGATCGGGGGTCGGGGCTGTCCTACAATGAGCAGTTCTTC. Protein: CSARDRGSGLSYNEQFF. The chain combines TRBV20-1 with TRBJ2-1; a weak D match, TRBD2 (6 bases). The CDR3 length is 17 residues. V shed 0 bases and J shed 1 base, with 16 bases lying between them. Germline V CDR1 and CDR2: DFQATT, SNEGSKA (reference sequence).

This clone was counted at least ten times. The chain employs TRBV4-1 and TRBJ2-1; 7 bases fit TRBD1. This CDR3 region has 19 residues. Germline CDR1 is MGHRA and CDR2 is YSYEKL. The J segment lost 0 bases and the V segment lost 1 base, leaving 12 bases of the junction unmatched. CDR3 sequence: CASSQVWRRQGNSYNEQFF. For the CDR3, the DNA is TGCGCCAGCAGCCAAGTTTGGAGACGACAGGGTAACTCCTACAATGAGCAGTTCTTC.

The chain is built from TRBV5-1 and TRBJ1-6; 8 bases are shared with TRBD1. The CDR3 loop spans 14 amino acids. Germline V lookup: CDR1 SGHRS, CDR2 YFSETQ. The V segment lost 4 bases and the J segment 8 bases; nucleotides outside the gene matches: 5. The CDR3 nucleotides read TGCGCCAGCAGCAGGGGACAGGATTATTCACCCCTCCACTTT. It codes for CASSRGQDYSPLHF.

The chain recombines TRBV20-1 with TRBJ1-2; weak D call: TRBD1 (5 bases). With 0 bases removed from V and 4 bases from J, the gap between germline ends came to 15 bases. The CDR3 length is 15 residues. Germline V lookup: CDR1 DFQATT, CDR2 SNEGSKA (reference sequence). The CDR3: CSARDQQVNVYGYTF. As DNA, the CDR3 is TGCAGTGCTAGAGATCAACAGGTTAACGTCTATGGCTACACCTTC.

In its sample, this clone was seen a few times. V gene TRBV9 combines with J gene TRBJ2-7; the match to TRBD2 covers 9 bases. Germline loops: CDR1 SGDLS, CDR2 YYNGEE. Unmatched junction bases numbered 12, after V lost 4 bases and J lost 4 bases. This CDR3 is built from 16 residues. The CDR3 protein is CASSPMIAGARYEQYF. CDR3 coding DNA: TGTGCCAGCAGCCCCATGATAGCGGGGGCTCGATACGAGCAGTACTTC. The entire variable domain, with the rest obtained from reference TRBV9 and TRBJ2-7, is as follows: DSGVTQTPKHLITATGQRVTLRCSPRSGDLSVYWYQQSLDQGLQFLIQYYNGEERAKGNILERFSAQQFPDLHSELNLSSLELGDSALYFCASSPMIAGARYEQYFGPGTRLTVT.

This clone was detected ten times or more. J is TRBJ2-1 and V is TRBV10-2, with 13 bases identical to TRBD2. The CDR3 runs to 17 residues. The germline V gene has CDR1 WSHSY and CDR2 SAAADI. V shed 7 bases, J shed 0 bases, and the junction held 6 bases outside the gene matches. CDR3 amino acids: CASNPRTSGSSYNEQFF. CDR3 DNA sequence: TGCGCCAGCAATCCCAGGACTAGCGGGAGCTCCTACAATGAGCAGTTCTTC.

This clone is labeled as medium-sized (0.01 to 0.1%). This sequence joins TRBV19 and TRBJ1-6; 8 nucleotides align to TRBD1. Trimming removed 4 bases from V and 9 bases from J; junction bases left unmatched: 5. The CDR3 length is 14 residues. Germline-derived CDR1 and CDR2 are LNHDA and SQIVND (reference sequence). CDR3 DNA sequence: TGTGCCAGTAGTACAGGACAGGGACGTTCACCCCTCCACTTT. Translating gives CASSTGQGRSPLHF.

This clone was counted at least ten times. V is TRBV19 and J is TRBJ2-7; D is perhaps TRBD1 (6 bases). The CDR3 has 15 residues. V was clipped by 3 bases and J by 0 bases, with 12 bases between them. CDR1 and CDR2 (germline): LNHDA, SQIVND (reference sequence). CDR3 protein: CASSMGTFPSYEQYF. CDR3 bases: TGTGCCAGTAGTATGGGGACATTTCCCTCCTACGAGCAGTACTTC.

This clone has ten or more counts. At the DNA level, this CDR3 is encoded by other sequences in the same sample as well. This sequence joins TRBV15 and TRBJ1-4; TRBD1 matches 9 bases. The ends lost 0 bases at V and 8 bases at J; junction bases unmatched: 10. CDR1 and CDR2 from the germline V gene are LNHNV and YYDKDF (reference sequence). The CDR3 contains 17 residues. CDR3 in DNA: TGTGCCACCAGCAGAGACACCGGGACAGGGCTGGGGGAAAAACTGTTTTTT. This gives the protein CATSRDTGTGLGEKLFF.